This T cell receptor (beta chain) is drawn from a study of shared clonotypes between healthy human individuals. The CDR3 is 16 residues long. Donors comprised healthy HIV-negative adults lacking recent acute infections or vaccinations. Sequenced by immunoSEQ multiplex PCR; TCRdb stores in-frame clones only, minus some. The table lists some 510,000 clones, around 74% of them singletons. This rearrangement joins TRBV1 to TRBJ2-3; TRBD2 is taken as the D call from the table, unchecked against the DNA. TRBV1 is a known pseudogene. The TCR comes from a woman aged 35 to 49 in good health. Some clones in this sample may be carry-over from other donors' samples. Specimen: PBMCs. The CDR3, as DNA: TGCACCAGCAGCGAAAGTCTAGCGGGAGGCTCAGATACGCAGTATTTT. The encoded protein is CTSSESLAGGSDTQYF.